The next 18 T cell receptor beta chains were all read from a single sample in a study of CXCR3-negative and CXCR3-positive naive CD8 T cells. Study outcomes and limitations: Relative to CXCR3-negative naive cells, CXCR3-positive naive cells had more hydrophobic TRB CDR3s.

5' RACE with UMI labels generated the TRB cDNA libraries. TCRdb reprocessed the 5' RACE reads and stores each CDR3 protein as one record, lacking DNA. The sample spans around 63,000 distinct CDR3 sequences; the ten largest clones claim around 5%. These TCRs are of unknown antigen specificity. Sequenced input: naive CXCR3+ CD8+ T cells from blood. Subset noted: CD45RO-CCR7+CD27+CD95- naive CD8+ T cells expressing CXCR3 (TNR3+). Receptor source: a human donor in good health. Some clones in this sample may be carry-over from other donors' samples.

The CDR3 protein is CASQAWEGLTVEETQYF. The chain recombines TRBV7-9 with TRBJ2-5; the TRBD2 assignment by TCRdb is unverifiable without DNA. Looked up from germline, CDR1 is SEHNR and CDR2 is FQNEAQ (reference sequence). The CDR3 is 17 residues long.

The chain employs TRBV12-3 or TRBV12-4 and TRBJ2-1; as DNA is missing, the TRBD2 call by TCRdb cannot be tested. The CDR3 extends over 15 amino acids. The CDR3 is CASSFWDQRENEQFF.

The genes are TRBV2 and TRBJ2-7. The germline gives CDR1 SNHLY, CDR2 FYNNEI. The CDR3 loop spans 13 amino acids. The CDR3 spells CASSSVFVGEQYF.

The rearrangement joins TRBV29-1 to TRBJ2-7; with no DNA, the TCRdb D assignment of TRBD1 cannot be verified. The CDR3 totals 14 residues. Germline CDR1 reads SQVTM; CDR2 reads ANQGSEA. CDR3 sequence reads: CSVEILQGAYEQYF.

The V and J genes are TRBV6-5 and TRBJ1-1; TCRdb gives TRBD1 as the D gene, but with no DNA this cannot be confirmed. CDR1 and CDR2 from the germline V gene are MNHEY and SVGAGI. There are 15 residues in the CDR3. The CDR3: CASSYSPGLNTEAFF.

By frequency, this clonotype registers medium-sized. This CDR3 reads CASSLLGTRTDTQYF. V and J are TRBV10-1 and TRBJ2-3; TCRdb lists TRBD1, though no DNA is available to test this call. Germline V gene lookup returns CDR1 WNHNN and CDR2 SYGVQD (reference sequence). The CDR3 contains 15 residues.

This chain joins TRBV12-3 or TRBV12-4 and TRBJ2-7. The CDR3 runs to 12 residues. The CDR3 sequence is CASSLSFYEQYF.

The V call is TRBV11-2, the J call TRBJ2-3. The CDR3 has 13 residues. From germline, CDR1 is SGHAT and CDR2 FQNNGV. This CDR3 reads CASSFDPTDTQYF.

J is TRBJ2-1 and V is TRBV15. The CDR3 spans 12 residues. The germline V gene encodes CDR1 LNHNV and CDR2 YYDKDF (reference sequence). The chain's CDR3 is CATSVFSNEQFF.

The chain carries TRBV7-9 and TRBJ2-4; there is no DNA to check the TCRdb D call of TRBD1. The germline V gene encodes CDR1 SEHNR and CDR2 FQNEAQ (reference sequence). This CDR3 has 16 amino acids. The CDR3 here is CASSSPEGGQRSHQYF.

The rearrangement links TRBV20-1 to TRBJ2-5. The germline V gene encodes CDR1 DFQATT and CDR2 SNEGSKA (reference sequence). There are 12 residues in the CDR3. CDR3 sequence: CSAGRYQETQYF.

The chain joins TRBV7-3 to TRBJ2-1; TCRdb returns TRBD2, unconfirmable since there is no DNA. Looked up from germline, CDR1 is SGHTA and CDR2 is FQGTGA. There are 15 residues in the CDR3. CDR3: CASSLLSGAYNEQFF.

The chain carries TRBV5-1 and TRBJ2-2; TCRdb proposes TRBD2, but this gene call is untestable without DNA. CDR3 length: 16 amino acids. CDR1 SGHRS and CDR2 YFSETQ come from the germline V gene. The CDR3 sequence: CASSPSDLRRPGELSF.

The V call is TRBV9, the J call TRBJ2-1; as DNA is missing, the TRBD1 call by TCRdb cannot be tested. The CDR3 has 15 amino acids. Germline V CDR1 and CDR2: SGDLS, YYNGEE. CDR3 loop: CASSVGTGGVFEQFF.

This rearrangement joins TRBV29-1 to TRBJ2-5; with no DNA, the TCRdb D assignment of TRBD1 cannot be verified. Germline V gives CDR1 SQVTM, CDR2 ANQGSEA. This CDR3 region has 15 residues. The CDR3 loop reads CSVEWGQTGTETQYF.

The chain is built from TRBV11-2 and TRBJ2-1; TCRdb lists TRBD2, though no DNA is available to test this call. The CDR3 totals 16 residues. Germline CDR1 and CDR2: SGHAT and FQNNGV. This CDR3 is CASSLSARQAYNEQFF.

V usage is TRBV7-6 and J usage is TRBJ2-1; the TCRdb D gene call, TRBD1, has no DNA to confirm it. CDR1 is SGHVS and CDR2 is FNYEAQ in the germline V gene. CDR3 size: 18 residues. The CDR3 sequence: CASSLGLAGESSYNEQFF.

The chain couples TRBV11-2 to TRBJ2-1. The CDR3 runs to 15 residues. Per the germline V gene, CDR1 is SGHAT and CDR2 is FQNNGV. The CDR3: CASSLAVESYNEQFF.